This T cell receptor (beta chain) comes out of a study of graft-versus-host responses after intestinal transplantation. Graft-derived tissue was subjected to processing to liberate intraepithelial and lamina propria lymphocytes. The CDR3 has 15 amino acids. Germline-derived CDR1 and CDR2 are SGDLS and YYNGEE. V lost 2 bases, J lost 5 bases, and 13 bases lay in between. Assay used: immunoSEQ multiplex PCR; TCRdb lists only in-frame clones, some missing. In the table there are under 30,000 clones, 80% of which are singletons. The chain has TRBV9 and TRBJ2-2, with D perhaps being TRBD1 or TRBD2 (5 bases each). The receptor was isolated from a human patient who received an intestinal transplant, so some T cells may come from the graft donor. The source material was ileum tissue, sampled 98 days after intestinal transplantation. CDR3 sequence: CASSVGPTRTGELFF. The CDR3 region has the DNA TGTGCCAGCAGCGTGGGACCGACGCGGACCGGGGAGCTGTTTTTT. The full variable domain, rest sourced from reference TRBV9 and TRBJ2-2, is DSGVTQTPKHLITATGQRVTLRCSPRSGDLSVYWYQQSLDQGLQFLIQYYNGEERAKGNILERFSAQQFPDLHSELNLSSLELGDSALYFCASSVGPTRTGELFFGEGSRLTVL.